The source of this T cell receptor (beta chain) is a study of radiation and T cells in renal cell carcinoma (dated by TCRdb to about 2020). Notes on the research overall: The samples were obtained from a clinical trial, where primary renal cell carcinomas were treated with 15 Gy stereotactic body radiation therapy and then removed by nephrectomy 4 weeks afterward. A total of around 50 samples underwent TCR beta sequencing, made up of some 26 tumors and roughly 27 peripheral blood samples. In the 53 samples combined, 4,016,671 unique CDR3 nucleotide sequences were found, encoding 2,658,974 unique CDR3 amino acid sequences.

TCR beta libraries were generated from genomic DNA with the immunoSEQ kit, following the manufacturer's recommendations. Library preparation used a first multiplex PCR with proprietary primers, then a second PCR adding unique barcodes, with bead cleanups after each round. Each sample batch included a kit-provided positive control reaction and a negative control reaction. The final libraries underwent checking on an Agilent 4200 TapeStation D1000 ScreenTape, volumetric pooling, and quantification by qPCR. Sequencing was performed on an Illumina NextSeq500 using a MidOutput 150-cycle cartridge, with 156 Read1 cycles, 15 Index1 cycles, and the kit custom primers. The pooled library was loaded at about 0.96 pM, and approximately 18% PhiX control was spiked in. Concerning the study's data processing: Vendor-processed data were analyzed in R, with a clonotype defined as all T cells sharing the same CDR3 nucleotide sequence. In the clone abundance analyses, frequencies in each sample were normalized to that sample's 10,000 most abundant clones. Public T cell clones, which averaged fewer than five per sample, were removed prior to analysis. Tumor-enriched clonotypes and baseline blood-enriched clonotypes were defined as those with an abundance difference of at least 32-fold between compartments. A beta-binomial differential abundance model was used to identify clonotypes that were expanded or contracted between blood time points. Similarity between tumor and blood repertoires was quantified using the Baroni-Urbani and Buser coefficient, and groups were compared with two-tailed Wilcoxon tests in R. TCRdb limited this immuneACCESS table to in-frame rearrangements with V and J called. A share of clones is missing; checked studies link under half to unresolved V genes, and the rest is unexplained. D and trimming come from the DNA, and the V and J calls and clone size come from that table. The sample has more than 20,000 clones on record, approximately 80% of them singletons. Jointly, the top ten make up roughly 40% of the sample.

Here V drops 0 bases and J drops 4 bases, and the junction holds 5 bases not matched to any gene. CDR3 length: 15 amino acids, cysteine to phenylalanine. Of all the DNA, just the CDR3 is kept, 45 bases in frame from base 1. CDR1 and CDR2, looked up from the germline V gene, are SGHRS and YFSETQ. The paper's findings and limits, for the study overall: An increase in top tumor clonotypes in blood was observed from baseline to 2 weeks post-radiation, followed by contraction by 4 weeks, which was taken to suggest transient expansion of tumor-resident clones. Blood repertoire dynamics were not followed beyond 4 weeks after treatment. No pretreatment tumor biopsies were available, so the baseline intratumoral presence of clonotypes could not be determined. Because the trial had a single-armed design, the trial could not examine how radiation dose or scheduling affected the TCR repertoire.

The intended sense of this specimen's time point label: baseline pretreatment blood. In light of the paper, this sample's treatment or condition label describes: 15 Gy SBRT to primary tumor, nephrectomy 4 weeks later. To follow tumor-enriched clonotypes, peripheral blood was collected serially from radiation-treated patients at baseline and again at 2 weeks and 4 weeks after SBRT. Every patient had renal cell carcinoma of clear cell pathology. The QIAamp DNA Blood Mini Kit (Qiagen) was used to prepare genomic DNA for TCR sequencing. The analyses included just those samples that passed every quality control check. About this clone: Its antigen remains undetermined. No base quality information exists; no much larger clone differs at one position.

The sequence links TRBV5-1 to TRBJ1-2, with 8 bases aligning to TRBD1. The material sequenced was blood, taken from a patient whose treatment included radiotherapy and nephrectomy. The clonotype comes from a man aged 55 to 69 with renal cell carcinoma. The CDR3 is CASSLDRTGPYGYTF. The DNA is as follows: TGCGCCAGCAGCTTGGATCGGACAGGGCCCTATGGCTACACCTTC.